These T cell receptor beta chains were read from a single sample in a study of T cell responses to AZD1222 COVID-19 vaccine. Method: immunoSEQ multiplex PCR; TCRdb's copy keeps in-frame clones and lacks some. The repertoire holds around 130,000 clones, with 86% as singletons. The material sequenced was peripheral blood, taken 28 days after the second AZD1222 dose. These receptors came from an adult who received the AZD1222 COVID-19 vaccine. Each CDR3 is given with its conserved first and last residue. The order of the fields is D gene, J gene, V gene, clone size, CDR3 protein, CDR3 DNA. D genes are given only for firm matches. Size is stated for part of the rows, as once, few or many counts, or as a class when the clone is expanded.

>TRBD1|TRBJ1-2|TRBV3-1/TRBV3-2|NA
CASRRGQGLGYTF
TGTGCCAGCAGGAGAGGACAGGGGCTTGGCTACACCTTC
>NA|TRBJ2-3|TRBV7-9|NA
CASSYRTQTSTDTQYF
TGTGCCAGCAGCTATCGGACTCAAACTAGCACAGATACGCAGTATTTT
>NA|TRBJ1-1|TRBV6-2/TRBV6-3|once
CASSYSGSLNTEAFF
TGTGCCAGCAGTTACTCTGGCAGTTTGAACACTGAAGCTTTCTTT
>NA|TRBJ2-7|TRBV5-4|NA
CASSLDRTYEQYF
TGTGCCAGCAGCTTGGACAGGACCTACGAGCAGTACTTC
>NA|TRBJ2-5|TRBV7-2|NA
CASSDGSGTETQYF
TGTGCCAGCAGCGACGGGTCGGGGACAGAGACCCAGTACTTC
>NA|TRBJ1-2|TRBV5-1|few
CASRVGAGYEGYTF
TGCGCCAGCAGAGTCGGCGCAGGGTATGAAGGCTACACCTTC
>TRBD1|TRBJ2-7|TRBV10-3|few
CAISGTGSRDEQYF
TGTGCCATCTCCGGGACAGGGTCGAGAGACGAGCAGTACTTC
>TRBD2|TRBJ2-1|TRBV4-2|NA
CASSARGGPSSYNEQFF
TGTGCCAGCAGCGCGCGGGGGGGCCCAAGCTCCTACAATGAGCAGTTCTTC
>NA|TRBJ1-4|TRBV2|NA
CASSGQFGTNEKLFF
TGTGCCAGCAGTGGACAGTTCGGCACTAATGAAAAACTGTTTTTT
>NA|TRBJ1-4|TRBV2|NA
CASFPRRINEKLFF
TGTGCCAGCTTTCCTCGCCGGATTAATGAAAAACTGTTTTTT
>TRBD1|TRBJ1-5|TRBV15|NA
CATSKSGTGGLGQPQHF
TGTGCCACCAGCAAATCCGGGACAGGGGGCCTCGGGCAGCCCCAGCATTTT
>TRBD2|TRBJ2-3|TRBV7-2|NA
CASSLTQSGGASTDTQYF
TGTGCCAGCAGCTTAACACAATCGGGGGGAGCTAGCACAGATACGCAGTATTTT
>NA|TRBJ2-5|TRBV9|NA
CASSGEGGPLHETQYF
TGTGCCAGCAGCGGTGAGGGGGGTCCTTTACATGAGACCCAGTACTTC
>TRBD1|TRBJ1-1|TRBV3-1/TRBV3-2|NA
CASSPKQGPEAFF
TGTGCCAGCAGCCCAAAACAGGGGCCTGAAGCTTTCTTT
>NA|TRBJ1-1|TRBV3-1/TRBV3-2|NA
CASSQGQHEAFF
TGTGCCAGCAGCCAAGGACAGCATGAAGCTTTCTTT
>NA|TRBJ1-1|TRBV19|few
CASSIATLNTEAFF
TGTGCCAGTAGTATCGCGACGTTGAACACTGAAGCTTTCTTT
>NA|TRBJ2-7|TRBV19|NA
CASSIDGIAYEQYF
TGTGCCAGTAGTATAGACGGAATAGCCTACGAGCAGTACTTC
>NA|TRBJ1-5|TRBV4-1|NA
CASSQDDLGRGGESNQPQHF
TGCGCCAGCAGCCAAGATGACCTTGGCAGGGGTGGAGAGAGCAATCAGCCCCAGCATTTT
>NA|TRBJ2-7|TRBV30|NA
CAWSPGGDEQYF
TGTGCCTGGAGCCCAGGGGGGGACGAGCAGTACTTC
>TRBD1|TRBJ1-2|TRBV4-1|NA
CASSQDRSRGPYYGYTF
TGCGCCAGCAGCCAAGATCGAAGCAGGGGGCCTTACTATGGCTACACCTTC
>NA|TRBJ2-5|TRBV19|NA
CASSVSGLETQYF
TGTGCCAGTAGTGTTTCGGGGTTGGAGACCCAGTACTTC
>NA|TRBJ1-1|TRBV9|NA
CASSPAGRSTEAFF
TGTGCCAGCAGCCCCGCCGGGCGGTCGACTGAAGCTTTCTTT
>NA|TRBJ1-5|TRBV6-6|once
CASSSQGQSNQPQHF
TGTGCCAGCAGTTCCCAGGGGCAAAGCAATCAGCCCCAGCATTTT